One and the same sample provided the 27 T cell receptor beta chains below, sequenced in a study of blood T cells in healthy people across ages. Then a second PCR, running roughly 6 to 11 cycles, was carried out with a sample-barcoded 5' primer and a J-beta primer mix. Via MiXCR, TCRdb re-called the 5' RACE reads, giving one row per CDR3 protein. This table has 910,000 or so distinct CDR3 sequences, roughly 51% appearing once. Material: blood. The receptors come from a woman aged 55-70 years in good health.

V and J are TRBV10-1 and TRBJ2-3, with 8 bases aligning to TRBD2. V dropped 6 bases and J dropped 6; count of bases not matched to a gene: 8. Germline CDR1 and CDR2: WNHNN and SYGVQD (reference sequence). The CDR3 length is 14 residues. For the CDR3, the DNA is TGCGCCAGCAGGCAAACTAGCGGAGGGGATACGCAGTATTTT. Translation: CASRQTSGGDTQYF.

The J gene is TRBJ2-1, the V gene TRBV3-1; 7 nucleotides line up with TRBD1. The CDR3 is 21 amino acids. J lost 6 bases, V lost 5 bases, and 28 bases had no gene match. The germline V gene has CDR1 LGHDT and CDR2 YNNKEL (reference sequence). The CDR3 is CASSYYPRGPLGQAGGNEQFF. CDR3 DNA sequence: TGTGCCAGCAGCTATTACCCGAGAGGCCCCTTAGGACAGGCCGGAGGCAATGAGCAGTTCTTC.

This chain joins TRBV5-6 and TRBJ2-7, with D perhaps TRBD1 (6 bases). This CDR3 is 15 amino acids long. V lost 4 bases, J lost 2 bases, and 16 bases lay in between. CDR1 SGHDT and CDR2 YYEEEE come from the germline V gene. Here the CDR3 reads CASSHLTGFAYEQYF. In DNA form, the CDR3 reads TGTGCCAGCAGCCATCTCACAGGGTTTGCCTACGAGCAGTACTTC.

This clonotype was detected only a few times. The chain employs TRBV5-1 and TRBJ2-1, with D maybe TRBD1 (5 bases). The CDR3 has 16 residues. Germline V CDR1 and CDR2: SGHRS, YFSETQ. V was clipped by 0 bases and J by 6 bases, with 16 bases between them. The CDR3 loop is CASSLGQRLEFNEQFF. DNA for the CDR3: TGCGCCAGCAGCTTGGGACAGCGCTTAGAGTTCAATGAGCAGTTCTTC.

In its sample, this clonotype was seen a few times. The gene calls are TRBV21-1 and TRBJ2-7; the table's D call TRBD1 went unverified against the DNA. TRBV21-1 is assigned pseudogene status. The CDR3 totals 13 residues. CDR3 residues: CASSKGSRDEQYF. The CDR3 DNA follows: TGTGCCAGCAGCAAAGGGTCCCGGGACGAGCAGTACTTC.

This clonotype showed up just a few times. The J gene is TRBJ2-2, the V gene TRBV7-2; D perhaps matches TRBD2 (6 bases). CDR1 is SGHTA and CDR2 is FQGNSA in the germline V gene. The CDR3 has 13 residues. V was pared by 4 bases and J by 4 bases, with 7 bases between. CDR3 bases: TGTGCCAGCAGCTCGACTAGCACCGGGGAGCTGTTTTTT. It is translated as CASSSTSTGELFF.

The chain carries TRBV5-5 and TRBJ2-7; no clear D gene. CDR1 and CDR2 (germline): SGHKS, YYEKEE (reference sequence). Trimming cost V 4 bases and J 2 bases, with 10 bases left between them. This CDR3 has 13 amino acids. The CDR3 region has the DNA TGTGCCAGCAGCCCACGACATCCCTACGAGCAGTACTTC. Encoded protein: CASSPRHPYEQYF.

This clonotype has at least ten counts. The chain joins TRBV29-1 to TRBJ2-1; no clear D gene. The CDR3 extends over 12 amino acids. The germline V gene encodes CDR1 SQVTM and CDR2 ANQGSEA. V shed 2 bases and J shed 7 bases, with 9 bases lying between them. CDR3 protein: CSVEQKQNEQFF. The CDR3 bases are TGCAGCGTTGAACAAAAGCAGAATGAGCAGTTCTTC.

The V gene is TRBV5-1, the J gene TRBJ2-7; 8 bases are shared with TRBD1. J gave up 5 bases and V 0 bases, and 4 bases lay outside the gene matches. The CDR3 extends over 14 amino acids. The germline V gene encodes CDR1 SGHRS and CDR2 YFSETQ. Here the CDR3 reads CASSLVRQGNEQYF. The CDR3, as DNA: TGCGCCAGCAGCTTGGTGCGACAGGGGAACGAGCAGTACTTC.

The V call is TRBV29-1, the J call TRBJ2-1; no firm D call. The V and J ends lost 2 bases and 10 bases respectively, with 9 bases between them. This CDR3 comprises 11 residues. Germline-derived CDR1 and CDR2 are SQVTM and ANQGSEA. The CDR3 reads CSVERGEEQFF. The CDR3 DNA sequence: TGCAGCGTTGAACGCGGAGAAGAGCAGTTCTTC.

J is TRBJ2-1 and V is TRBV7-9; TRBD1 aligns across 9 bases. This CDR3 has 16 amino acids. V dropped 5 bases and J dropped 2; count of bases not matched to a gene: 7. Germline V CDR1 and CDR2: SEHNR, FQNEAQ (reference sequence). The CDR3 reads CASSPRDRDPYNEQFF. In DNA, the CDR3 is TGTGCCAGCAGCCCCCGGGACAGGGACCCCTACAATGAGCAGTTCTTC.

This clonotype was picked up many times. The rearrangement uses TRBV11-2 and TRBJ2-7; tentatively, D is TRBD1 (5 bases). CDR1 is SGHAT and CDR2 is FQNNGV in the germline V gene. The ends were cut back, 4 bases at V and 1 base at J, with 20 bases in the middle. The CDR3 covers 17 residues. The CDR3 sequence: CASSYQGHGIESYEQYF. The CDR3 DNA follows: TGTGCCAGCAGCTATCAGGGCCATGGAATTGAATCCTACGAGCAGTACTTC.

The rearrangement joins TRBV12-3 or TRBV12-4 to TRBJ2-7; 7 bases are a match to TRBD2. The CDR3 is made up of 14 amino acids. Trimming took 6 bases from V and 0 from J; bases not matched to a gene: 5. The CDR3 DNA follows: TGTGCCAGCAGCATCCGGGAGGACTCCTACGAGCAGTACTTC. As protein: CASSIREDSYEQYF.

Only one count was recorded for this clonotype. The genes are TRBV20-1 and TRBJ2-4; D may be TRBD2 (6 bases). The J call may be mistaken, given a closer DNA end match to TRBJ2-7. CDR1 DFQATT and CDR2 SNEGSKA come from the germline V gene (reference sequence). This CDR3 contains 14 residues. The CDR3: CSARDRRGPYEQYF. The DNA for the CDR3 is TGCAGTGCTAGAGATAGGAGGGGACCCTACGAGCAGTACTTC.

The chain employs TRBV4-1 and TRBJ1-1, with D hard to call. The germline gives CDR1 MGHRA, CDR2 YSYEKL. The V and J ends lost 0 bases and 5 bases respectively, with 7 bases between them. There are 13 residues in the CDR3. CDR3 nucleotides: TGCGCCAGCAGCCAAGATTTGGCGACTGAAGCTTTCTTT. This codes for CASSQDLATEAFF.

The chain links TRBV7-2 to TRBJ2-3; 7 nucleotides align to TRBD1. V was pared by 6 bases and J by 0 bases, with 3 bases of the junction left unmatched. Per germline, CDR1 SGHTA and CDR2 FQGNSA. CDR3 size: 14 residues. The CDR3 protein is CASRRTGSTDTQYF. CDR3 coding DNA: TGTGCCAGCAGGAGGACAGGCAGCACAGATACGCAGTATTTT. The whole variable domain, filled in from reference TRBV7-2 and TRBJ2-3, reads GAGVSQSPSNKVTEKGKDVELRCDPISGHTALYWYRQSLGQGLEFLIYFQGNSAPDKSGLPSDRFSAERTGGSVSTLTIQRTQQEDSAVYLCASRRTGSTDTQYFGPGTRLTVL.

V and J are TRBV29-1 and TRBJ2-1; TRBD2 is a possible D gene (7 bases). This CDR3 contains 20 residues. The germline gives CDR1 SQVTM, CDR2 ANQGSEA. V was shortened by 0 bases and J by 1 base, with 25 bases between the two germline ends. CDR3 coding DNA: TGCAGCGTTGAAGATCTTGCTAGGGGGGGCTCTAAGAGGTCCTACAATGAGCAGTTCTTC. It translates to CSVEDLARGGSKRSYNEQFF.

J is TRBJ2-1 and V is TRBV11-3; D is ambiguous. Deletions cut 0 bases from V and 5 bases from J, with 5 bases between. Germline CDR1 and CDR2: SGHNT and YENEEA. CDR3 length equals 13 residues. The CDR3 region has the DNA TGTGCCAGCAGCTTAGATTGGGACAATGAGCAGTTCTTC. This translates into CASSLDWDNEQFF.

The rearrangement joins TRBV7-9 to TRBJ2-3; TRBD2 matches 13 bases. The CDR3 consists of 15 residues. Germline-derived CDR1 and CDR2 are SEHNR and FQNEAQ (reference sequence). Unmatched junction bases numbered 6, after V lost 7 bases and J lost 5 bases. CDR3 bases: TGTGCCAGCAAGGGGACTAGCGGGACGGAAGATACGCAGTATTTT. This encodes CASKGTSGTEDTQYF.

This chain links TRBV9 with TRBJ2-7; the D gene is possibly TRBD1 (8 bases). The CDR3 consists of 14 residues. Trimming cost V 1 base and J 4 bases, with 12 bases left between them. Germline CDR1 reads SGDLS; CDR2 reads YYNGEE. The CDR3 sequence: CASSVKQGGYEQYF. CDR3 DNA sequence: TGTGCCAGCAGCGTAAAACAGGGGGGGTACGAGCAGTACTTC.

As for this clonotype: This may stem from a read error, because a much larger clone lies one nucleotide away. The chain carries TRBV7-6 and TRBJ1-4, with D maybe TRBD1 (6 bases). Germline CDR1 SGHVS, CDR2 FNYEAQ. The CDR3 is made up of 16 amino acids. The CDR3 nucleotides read TGTGCCTGCAGCTTAGGGGGGTGGCGCCCTAATGAAAAACTGTTTTTT. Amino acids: CACSLGGWRPNEKLFF.

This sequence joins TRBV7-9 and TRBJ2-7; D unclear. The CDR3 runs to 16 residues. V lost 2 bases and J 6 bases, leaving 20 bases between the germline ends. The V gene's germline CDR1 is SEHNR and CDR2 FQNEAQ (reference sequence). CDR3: CASSLKGRSVGPEQYF. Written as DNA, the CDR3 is TGTGCCAGCAGCTTAAAAGGCAGGTCGGTGGGCCCCGAGCAGTACTTC.

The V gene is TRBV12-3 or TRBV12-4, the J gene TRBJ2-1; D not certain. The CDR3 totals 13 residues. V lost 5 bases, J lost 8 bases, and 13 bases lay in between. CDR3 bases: TGTGCCAGCAGTGTGGGGATGTCTGATGAGCAGTTCTTC. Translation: CASSVGMSDEQFF.

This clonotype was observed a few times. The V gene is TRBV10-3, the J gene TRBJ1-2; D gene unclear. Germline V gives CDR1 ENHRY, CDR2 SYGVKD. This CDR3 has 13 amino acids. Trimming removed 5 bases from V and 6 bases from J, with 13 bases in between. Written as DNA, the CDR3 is TGTGCCATCAGTCCGAATGGCGGCGATGGCTACACCTTC. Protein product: CAISPNGGDGYTF.

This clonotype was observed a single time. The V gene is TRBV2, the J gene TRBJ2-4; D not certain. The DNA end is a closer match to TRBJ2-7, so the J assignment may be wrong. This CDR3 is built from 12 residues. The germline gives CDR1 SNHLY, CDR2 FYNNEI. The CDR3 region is CASTRSSYEQYF. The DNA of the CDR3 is TGTGCCAGCACTCGGTCTTCCTACGAGCAGTACTTC.

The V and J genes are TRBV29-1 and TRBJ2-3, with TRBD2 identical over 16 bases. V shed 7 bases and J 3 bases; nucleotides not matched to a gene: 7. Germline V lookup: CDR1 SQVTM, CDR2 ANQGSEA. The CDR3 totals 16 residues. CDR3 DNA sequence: TGCAGCGACCCGGGACTAGCGGGAGGGCCTACAGATACGCAGTATTTT. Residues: CSDPGLAGGPTDTQYF.

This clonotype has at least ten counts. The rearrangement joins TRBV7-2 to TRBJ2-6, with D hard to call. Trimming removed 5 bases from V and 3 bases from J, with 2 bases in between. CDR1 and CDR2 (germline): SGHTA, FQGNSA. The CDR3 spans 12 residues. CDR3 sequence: CASSLGANVLTF. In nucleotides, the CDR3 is TGTGCCAGCAGCCTTGGGGCCAACGTCCTGACTTTC.